The entry that follows covers one T cell receptor beta chain sequence. The PCR ran on 60 Vbeta and 13 Jbeta primers. Assay: immunoSEQ multiplex PCR; the TCRdb copy retains only in-frame clones and omits some. Its table records about 84,000 clones. This specimen belongs to a study of cytomegalovirus exposure and HLA in healthy donors. Sequencing used PBMCs. This TCR came from a man aged 50 to 60 in good health and CMV-seronegative.

CDR3 residues: CASSRQPQNTEAFF. DNA of the CDR3: TGTGCCAGCTCGCGACAACCCCAGAACACTGAAGCTTTCTTT. The gene calls are TRBV18 and TRBJ1-1; D is undetermined. V gave up 6 bases and J gave up 1 base, with 12 bases separating them. The CDR3 totals 14 residues. Germline V gene lookup returns CDR1 KGHSH and CDR2 LQKENI.